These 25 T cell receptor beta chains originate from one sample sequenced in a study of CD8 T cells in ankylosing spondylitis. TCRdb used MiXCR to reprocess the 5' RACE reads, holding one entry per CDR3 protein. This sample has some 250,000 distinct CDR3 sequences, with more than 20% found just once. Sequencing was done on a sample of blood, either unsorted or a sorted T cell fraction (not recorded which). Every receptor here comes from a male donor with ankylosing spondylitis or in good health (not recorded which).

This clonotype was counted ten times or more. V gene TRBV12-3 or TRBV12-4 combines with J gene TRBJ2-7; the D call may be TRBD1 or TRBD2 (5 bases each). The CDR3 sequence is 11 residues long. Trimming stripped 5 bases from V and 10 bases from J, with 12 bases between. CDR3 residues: CASSLTGAQYF. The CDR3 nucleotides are TGTGCCAGCAGTCTGACCGGGGCCCAGTACTTC.

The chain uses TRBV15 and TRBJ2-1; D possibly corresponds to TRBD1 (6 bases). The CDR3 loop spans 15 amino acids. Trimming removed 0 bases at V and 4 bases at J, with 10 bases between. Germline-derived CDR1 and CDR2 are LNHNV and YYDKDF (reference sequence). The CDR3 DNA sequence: TGTGCCACCAGCAGAGAGGACAGCCCGTACAATGAGCAGTTCTTC. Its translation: CATSREDSPYNEQFF.

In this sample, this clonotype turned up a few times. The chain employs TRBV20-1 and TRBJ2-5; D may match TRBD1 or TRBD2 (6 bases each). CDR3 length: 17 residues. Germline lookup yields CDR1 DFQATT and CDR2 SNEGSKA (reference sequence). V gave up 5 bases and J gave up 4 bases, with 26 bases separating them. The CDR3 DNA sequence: TGCAGTGCTCGACAGGAGGGGTTGGGGGCCATTCGAGAGACCCAGTACTTC. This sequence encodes CSARQEGLGAIRETQYF.

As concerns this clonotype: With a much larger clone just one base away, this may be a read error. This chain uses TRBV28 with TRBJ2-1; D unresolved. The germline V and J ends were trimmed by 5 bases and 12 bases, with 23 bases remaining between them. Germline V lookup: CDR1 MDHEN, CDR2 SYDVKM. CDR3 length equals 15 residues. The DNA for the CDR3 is TGTGCCAGCAGTCCCTCGACGACCTCCCTTTCCGGGCAGTTCTTC. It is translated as CASSPSTTSLSGQFF.

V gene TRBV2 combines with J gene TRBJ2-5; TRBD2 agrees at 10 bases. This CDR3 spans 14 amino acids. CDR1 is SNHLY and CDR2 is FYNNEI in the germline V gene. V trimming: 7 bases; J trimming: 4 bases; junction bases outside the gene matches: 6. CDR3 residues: CASKVAGGTETQYF. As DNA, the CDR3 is TGTGCCAGCAAGGTAGCGGGGGGCACAGAGACCCAGTACTTC. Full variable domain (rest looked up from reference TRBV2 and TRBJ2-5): EPEVTQTPSHQVTQMGQEVILRCVPISNHLYFYWYRQILGQKVEFLVSFYNNEISEKSEIFDDQFSVERPDGSNFTLKIRSTKLEDSAMYFCASKVAGGTETQYFGPGTRLLVL.

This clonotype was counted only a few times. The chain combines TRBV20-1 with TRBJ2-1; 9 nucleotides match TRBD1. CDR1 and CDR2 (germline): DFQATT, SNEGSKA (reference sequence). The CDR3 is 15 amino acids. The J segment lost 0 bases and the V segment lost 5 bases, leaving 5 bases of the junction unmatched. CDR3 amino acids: CSALQGQGSYNEQFF. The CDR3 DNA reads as TGCAGTGCTCTACAGGGACAGGGCTCCTACAATGAGCAGTTCTTC.

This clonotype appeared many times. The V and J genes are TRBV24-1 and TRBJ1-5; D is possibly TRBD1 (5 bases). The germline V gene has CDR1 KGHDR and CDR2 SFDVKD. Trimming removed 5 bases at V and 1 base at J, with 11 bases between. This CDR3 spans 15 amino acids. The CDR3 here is CATSVRRGSNQPQHF. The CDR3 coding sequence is TGTGCCACCAGTGTGCGGAGGGGCAGCAATCAGCCCCAGCATTTT.

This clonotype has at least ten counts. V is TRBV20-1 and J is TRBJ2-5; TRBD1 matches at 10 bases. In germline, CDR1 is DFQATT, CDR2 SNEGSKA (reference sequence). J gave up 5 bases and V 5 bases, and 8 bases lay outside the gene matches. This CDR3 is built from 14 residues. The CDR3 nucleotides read TGCAGTGCTGCCGGGACAGGGGTTAATGAGACCCAGTACTTC. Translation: CSAAGTGVNETQYF.

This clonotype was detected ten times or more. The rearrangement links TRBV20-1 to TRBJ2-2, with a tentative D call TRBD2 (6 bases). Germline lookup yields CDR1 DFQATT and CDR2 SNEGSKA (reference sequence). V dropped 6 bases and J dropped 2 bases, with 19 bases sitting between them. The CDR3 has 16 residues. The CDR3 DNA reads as TGCAGTGCCACGACGGGAACAGGACTAAACACCGGGGAGCTGTTTTTT. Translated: CSATTGTGLNTGELFF.

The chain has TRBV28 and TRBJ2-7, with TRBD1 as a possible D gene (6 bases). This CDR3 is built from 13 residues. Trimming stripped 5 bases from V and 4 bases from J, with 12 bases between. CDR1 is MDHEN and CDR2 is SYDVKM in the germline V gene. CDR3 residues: CASSPLRGYEQYF. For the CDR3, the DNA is TGTGCCAGCAGTCCCCTCAGGGGTTACGAGCAGTACTTC.

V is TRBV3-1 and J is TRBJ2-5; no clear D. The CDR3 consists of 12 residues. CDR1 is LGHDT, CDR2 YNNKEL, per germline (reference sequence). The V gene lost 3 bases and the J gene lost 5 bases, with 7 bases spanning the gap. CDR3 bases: TGTGCCAGCAGCCACCTTTCGGAGACCCAGTACTTC. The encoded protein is CASSHLSETQYF.

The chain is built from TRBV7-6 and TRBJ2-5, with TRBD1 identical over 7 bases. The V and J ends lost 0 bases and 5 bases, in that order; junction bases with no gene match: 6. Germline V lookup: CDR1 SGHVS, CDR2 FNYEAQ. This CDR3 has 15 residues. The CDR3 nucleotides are TGTGCCAGCAGCTTAGCCGTGGGCAGGGGGGAGACCCAGTACTTC. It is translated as CASSLAVGRGETQYF.

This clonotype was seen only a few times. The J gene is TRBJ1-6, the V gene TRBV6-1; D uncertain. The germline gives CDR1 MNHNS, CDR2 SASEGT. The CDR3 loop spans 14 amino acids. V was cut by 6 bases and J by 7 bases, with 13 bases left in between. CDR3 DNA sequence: TGTGCCAGCAGACGACGGGTAGACAATTCACCCCTCCACTTT. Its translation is CASRRRVDNSPLHF.

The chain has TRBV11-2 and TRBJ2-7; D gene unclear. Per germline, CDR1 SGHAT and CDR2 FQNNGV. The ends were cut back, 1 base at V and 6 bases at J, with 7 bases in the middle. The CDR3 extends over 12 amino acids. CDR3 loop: CASSLAPLEQYF. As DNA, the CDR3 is TGTGCCAGCAGCTTAGCTCCTCTCGAGCAGTACTTC. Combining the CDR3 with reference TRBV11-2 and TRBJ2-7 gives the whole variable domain EAGVAQSPRYKIIEKRQSVAFWCNPISGHATLYWYQQILGQGPKLLIQFQNNGVVDDSQLPKDRFSAERLKGVDSTLKIQPAKLEDSAVYLCASSLAPLEQYFGPGTRLTVT.

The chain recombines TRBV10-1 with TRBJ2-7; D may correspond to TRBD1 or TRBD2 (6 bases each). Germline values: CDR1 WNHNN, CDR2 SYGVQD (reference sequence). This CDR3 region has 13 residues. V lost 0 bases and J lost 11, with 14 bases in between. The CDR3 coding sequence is TGCGCCAGCAGTGAGTCGGGACAAGGGGAGGAGTACTTC. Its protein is CASSESGQGEEYF.

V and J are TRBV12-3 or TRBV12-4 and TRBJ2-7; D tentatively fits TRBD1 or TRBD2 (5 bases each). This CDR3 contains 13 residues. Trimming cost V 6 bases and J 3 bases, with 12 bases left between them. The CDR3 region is CASSDYQGYEQYF. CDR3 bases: TGTGCCAGCAGCGACTACCAGGGCTACGAGCAGTACTTC.

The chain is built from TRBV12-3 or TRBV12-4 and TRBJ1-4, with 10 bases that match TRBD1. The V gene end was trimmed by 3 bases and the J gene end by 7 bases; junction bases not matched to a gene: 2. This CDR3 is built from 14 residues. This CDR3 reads CASSLGQGFEKLFF. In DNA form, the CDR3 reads TGTGCCAGCAGTTTGGGACAGGGGTTTGAAAAACTGTTTTTT.

The CDR3 region has the DNA TGCAGTGCTAGAGTAGCTAGCGGCGCAGATACGCAGTATTTT. Residues: CSARVASGADTQYF. The chain is built from TRBV20-1 and TRBJ2-3; 7 positions agree with TRBD2. Germline V gene lookup returns CDR1 DFQATT and CDR2 SNEGSKA (reference sequence). This CDR3 spans 14 amino acids. J gave up 4 bases and V 1 base, and 5 bases lay outside the gene matches.

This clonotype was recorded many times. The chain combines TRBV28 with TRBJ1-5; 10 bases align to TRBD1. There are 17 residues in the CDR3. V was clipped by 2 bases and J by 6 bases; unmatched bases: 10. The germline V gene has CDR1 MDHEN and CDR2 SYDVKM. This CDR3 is CASSLAPGQGIGQPQHF. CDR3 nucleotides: TGTGCCAGCAGTTTAGCCCCGGGACAGGGGATTGGTCAGCCCCAGCATTTT.

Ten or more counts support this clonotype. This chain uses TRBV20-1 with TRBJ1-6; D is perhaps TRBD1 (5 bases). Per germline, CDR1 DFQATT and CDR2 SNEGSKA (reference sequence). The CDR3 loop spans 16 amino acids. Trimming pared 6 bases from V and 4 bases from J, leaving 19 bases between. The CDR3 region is CSAPSGDSPYNSPLHF. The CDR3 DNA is TGCAGTGCCCCCTCGGGTGACAGCCCGTATAATTCACCCCTCCACTTT.

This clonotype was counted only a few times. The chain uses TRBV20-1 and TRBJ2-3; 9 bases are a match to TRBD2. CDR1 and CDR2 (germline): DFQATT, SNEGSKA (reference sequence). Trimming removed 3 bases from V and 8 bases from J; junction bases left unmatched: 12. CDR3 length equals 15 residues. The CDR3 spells CSASEGSGGSGTQYF. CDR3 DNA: TGCAGTGCTAGTGAGGGTAGCGGGGGCTCGGGTACGCAGTATTTT.

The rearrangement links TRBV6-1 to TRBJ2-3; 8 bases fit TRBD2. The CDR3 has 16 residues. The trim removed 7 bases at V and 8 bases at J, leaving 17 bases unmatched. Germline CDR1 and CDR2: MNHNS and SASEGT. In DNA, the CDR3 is TGTGCCAGCATGGGCCTAGCGGGCGTTGAGTTTGGTACGCAGTATTTT. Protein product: CASMGLAGVEFGTQYF.

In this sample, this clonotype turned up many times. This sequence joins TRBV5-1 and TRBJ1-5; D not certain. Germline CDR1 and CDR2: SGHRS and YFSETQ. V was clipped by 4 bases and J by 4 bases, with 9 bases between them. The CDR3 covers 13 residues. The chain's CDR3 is CASSPHSNQPQHF. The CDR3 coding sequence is TGCGCCAGCAGCCCCCATAGTAATCAGCCCCAGCATTTT.

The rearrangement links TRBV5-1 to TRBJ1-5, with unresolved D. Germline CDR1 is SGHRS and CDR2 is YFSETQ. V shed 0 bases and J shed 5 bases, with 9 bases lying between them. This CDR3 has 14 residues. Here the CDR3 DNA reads TGCGCCAGCAGCTTGGAAGGAGGCGATCAGCCCCAGCATTTT. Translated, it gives CASSLEGGDQPQHF.

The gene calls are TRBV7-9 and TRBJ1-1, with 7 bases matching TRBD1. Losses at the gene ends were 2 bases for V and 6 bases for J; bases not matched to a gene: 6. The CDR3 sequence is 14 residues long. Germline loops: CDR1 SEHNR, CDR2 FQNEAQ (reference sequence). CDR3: CASSLPGGDAEAFF. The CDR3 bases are TGTGCCAGCAGCTTACCAGGGGGGGACGCTGAAGCTTTCTTT.